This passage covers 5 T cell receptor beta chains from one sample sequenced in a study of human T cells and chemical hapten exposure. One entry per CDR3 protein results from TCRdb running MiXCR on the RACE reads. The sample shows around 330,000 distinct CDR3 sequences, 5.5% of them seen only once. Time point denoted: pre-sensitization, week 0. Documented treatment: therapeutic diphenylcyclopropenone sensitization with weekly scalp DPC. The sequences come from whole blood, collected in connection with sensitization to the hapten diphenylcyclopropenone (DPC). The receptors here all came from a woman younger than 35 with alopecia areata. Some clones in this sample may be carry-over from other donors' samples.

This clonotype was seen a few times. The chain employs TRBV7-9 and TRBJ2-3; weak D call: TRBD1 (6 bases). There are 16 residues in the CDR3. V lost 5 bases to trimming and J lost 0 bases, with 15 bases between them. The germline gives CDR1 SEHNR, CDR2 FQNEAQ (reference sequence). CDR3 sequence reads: CASSPRTDPSTDTQYF. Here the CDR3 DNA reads TGTGCCAGCAGCCCCCGGACAGATCCTAGCACAGATACGCAGTATTTT.

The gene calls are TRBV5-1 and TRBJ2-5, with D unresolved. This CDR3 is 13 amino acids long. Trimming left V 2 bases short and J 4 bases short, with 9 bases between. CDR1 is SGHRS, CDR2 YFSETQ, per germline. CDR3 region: CASSFLTGETQYF. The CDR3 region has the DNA TGCGCCAGCAGCTTTCTGACGGGAGAGACCCAGTACTTC.

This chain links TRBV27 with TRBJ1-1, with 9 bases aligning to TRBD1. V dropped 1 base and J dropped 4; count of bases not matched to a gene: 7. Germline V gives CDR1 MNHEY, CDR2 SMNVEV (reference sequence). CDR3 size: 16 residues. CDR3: CASSLYIQGATTEAFF. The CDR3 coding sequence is TGTGCCAGCAGTTTATACATACAGGGGGCGACCACTGAAGCTTTCTTT.

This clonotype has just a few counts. The CDR3 protein is CSAKHPGGGEAFF. In nucleotides, the CDR3 is TGCAGTGCGAAGCACCCGGGGGGCGGTGAAGCTTTCTTT. V and J are TRBV20-1 and TRBJ1-1; a weak D match, TRBD1 (6 bases). The CDR3 loop spans 13 amino acids. Germline V lookup: CDR1 DFQATT, CDR2 SNEGSKA (reference sequence). V was shortened by 6 bases and J by 7 bases, with 18 bases between the two germline ends.

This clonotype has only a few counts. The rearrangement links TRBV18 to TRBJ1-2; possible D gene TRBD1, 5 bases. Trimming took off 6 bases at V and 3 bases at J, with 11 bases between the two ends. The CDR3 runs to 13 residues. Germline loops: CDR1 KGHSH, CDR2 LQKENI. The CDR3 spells CASSWGSDYGYTF. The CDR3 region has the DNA TGTGCCAGCTCCTGGGGGTCGGACTATGGCTACACCTTC.